One sample yielded the 15 T cell receptor beta chains listed below, sequenced in a study of blood T cell repertoires in COVID-19. Only in-frame clones appear in the TCRdb table, and some are missing; sequencing was by immunoSEQ multiplex PCR. The sample yields about 190,000 clones, 70% to 90% seen once. Sequences were obtained from peripheral blood. The receptor set was obtained from a woman at least 80 years old with acute or convalescent COVID-19.

The V and J genes are TRBV4-3 and TRBJ2-2, with TRBD2 as a possible D gene (7 bases). Germline CDR1 and CDR2: LGHNA and YSLEER. The CDR3 extends over 18 amino acids. V lost 1 base and J 5 bases, leaving 20 bases between the germline ends. The DNA of the CDR3 is TGCGCCAGCAGCCAAGGTGGCCGAGGCGGGGGCCGAACCGGGGAGCTGTTTTTT. It yields the protein CASSQGGRGGGRTGELFF.

The rearrangement uses TRBV6-5 and TRBJ2-7; 7 bases map to TRBD1. In germline, CDR1 is MNHEY, CDR2 SVGAGI. The CDR3 totals 14 residues. V was pared by 10 bases and J by 2 bases, with 11 bases of the junction left unmatched. The CDR3 DNA reads as TGTGCCACCGCTACAGGGGTTATTCCCTACGAGCAGTACTTC. It encodes CATATGVIPYEQYF.

V usage is TRBV5-1 and J usage is TRBJ1-1; D unclear. The CDR3 covers 14 residues. Looked up from germline, CDR1 is SGHRS and CDR2 is YFSETQ. Between the trimmed V and J ends, which lost 1 base and 1 base, there was a span of 8 bases. The CDR3 DNA is TGCGCCAGCAGCTTGCAACCTACGAACACTGAAGCTTTCTTT. This gives the protein CASSLQPTNTEAFF. Full variable domain (outside the CDR3, taken from reference TRBV5-1 and TRBJ1-1): KAGVTQTPRYLIKTRGQQVTLSCSPISGHRSVSWYQQTPGQGLQFLFEYFSETQRNKGNFPGRFSGRQFSNSRSEMNVSTLELGDSALYLCASSLQPTNTEAFFGQGTRLTVV.

J is TRBJ1-2 and V is TRBV28; D call uncertain. The germline V and J ends were trimmed by 7 bases and 2 bases, with 11 bases remaining between them. CDR1 and CDR2 from the germline V gene are MDHEN and SYDVKM. This CDR3 has 13 amino acids. The CDR3 here is CASTLDRNYGYTF. In DNA form, the CDR3 reads TGTGCCAGCACCCTAGATAGGAACTATGGCTACACCTTC.

As concerns this clone: At one end the junction does not follow the germline gene, possibly because of a read error. The chain couples TRBV13 to TRBJ2-7; TRBD1 agrees at 11 bases. This CDR3 contains 11 residues. Germline assignment: CDR1 PRHDT and CDR2 FYEKMQ (reference sequence). The CDR3 protein is CASSLPGQGDF. The CDR3 DNA is TGTGCCAGCAGCCTCCCGGGACAGGGGGACTTC.

V is TRBV11-2 and J is TRBJ1-4; 8 bases map to TRBD1. CDR1 and CDR2 (germline): SGHAT, FQNNGV. V lost 1 base and J lost 7; bases outside the gene matches: 8. This CDR3 has 16 residues. CDR3 nucleotide sequence: TGTGCCAGCAGCTTAGGAACAGACAGGGGTGGTGAAAAACTGTTTTTT. Protein: CASSLGTDRGGEKLFF.

The chain combines TRBV3-1 (or the pseudogene TRBV3-2) with TRBJ2-5, with 13 bases identical to TRBD2. This CDR3 is 17 amino acids long. Germline values: CDR1 LGHDT, CDR2 YNNKEL (reference sequence). V was pared by 5 bases and J by 5 bases, with 11 bases of the junction left unmatched. CDR3: CASSSLGLAGVGETQYF. In DNA, the CDR3 is TGTGCCAGCAGCTCCCTCGGACTAGCGGGAGTAGGGGAGACCCAGTACTTC.

J is TRBJ2-7 and V is TRBV10-3; D perhaps matches TRBD1 (6 bases). The CDR3 runs 15 residues. Trimming took off 4 bases at V and 9 bases at J, with 22 bases between the two ends. The germline V gene has CDR1 ENHRY and CDR2 SYGVKD. The CDR3 reads CAISGPRDTGDGQYF. The CDR3 DNA is TGTGCCATCAGTGGACCCCGGGACACCGGAGACGGGCAGTACTTC.

V usage is TRBV5-1 and J usage is TRBJ1-3; TRBD1 matches at 7 bases. The CDR3 has 15 amino acids. The germline V gene encodes CDR1 SGHRS and CDR2 YFSETQ. Trimming removed 3 bases from V and 1 base from J; junction bases left unmatched: 4. CDR3 sequence: CASSSDRVSGNTIYF. The CDR3 bases are TGCGCCAGCAGCTCTGACAGGGTATCTGGAAACACCATATATTTT.

The CDR3 here is CASSPGLAGSSYEQYF. Written as DNA, the CDR3 is TGTGCCAGCAGCCCGGGACTAGCGGGAAGCTCCTACGAGCAGTACTTC. The chain joins TRBV7-2 to TRBJ2-7; 13 bases match TRBD2. V lost 5 bases to trimming and J lost 0 bases; unmatched junction nucleotides: 4. This CDR3 spans 16 amino acids. CDR1 is SGHTA and CDR2 is FQGNSA in the germline V gene. Based on the CDR3 plus reference TRBV7-2 and TRBJ2-7, the full variable domain is GAGVSQSPSNKVTEKGKDVELRCDPISGHTALYWYRQSLGQGLEFLIYFQGNSAPDKSGLPSDRFSAERTGGSVSTLTIQRTQQEDSAVYLCASSPGLAGSSYEQYFGPGTRLTVT.

This chain links TRBV5-4 with TRBJ1-1, with TRBD1 matching over 7 bases. Losses at the gene ends were 0 bases for V and 4 bases for J; bases not matched to a gene: 6. There are 15 residues in the CDR3. Germline CDR1 reads SGHNT; CDR2 reads YYREEE (reference sequence). The CDR3 spells CASSLVGDSFTEAFF. CDR3 sequence (DNA): TGTGCCAGCAGCTTGGTGGGGGACAGTTTCACTGAAGCTTTCTTT.

The chain has TRBV7-2 and TRBJ2-1, with 8 nucleotides matching TRBD2. The junction had 6 bases not matched to a gene; V was cut back by 1 base and J by 4 bases. Germline V gives CDR1 SGHTA, CDR2 FQGNSA. The CDR3 has 16 amino acids. The CDR3 spells CASSLVVTGGYNEQFF. The CDR3 DNA sequence: TGTGCCAGCAGCTTAGTGGTCACGGGGGGGTACAATGAGCAGTTCTTC.

The V and J genes are TRBV10-2 and TRBJ2-7; TRBD2 agrees at 8 bases. The V gene end was trimmed by 5 bases and the J gene end by 2 bases; junction bases not matched to a gene: 2. Per germline, CDR1 WSHSY and CDR2 SAAADI. The CDR3 has 13 residues. CDR3 sequence (DNA): TGCGCCAGCAGTCCGGGAGGGCCCTACGAGCAGTACTTC. Its protein product is CASSPGGPYEQYF.

The gene calls are TRBV6-6 and TRBJ2-5; D is perhaps TRBD1 (5 bases). Germline V CDR1 and CDR2: MNHNY, SVGAGI (reference sequence). The CDR3 runs to 14 residues. V lost 7 bases and J lost 1, with 13 bases in between. In DNA form, the CDR3 reads TGTGCCAGCACCCGGGCGGACATCCAAGAGACCCAGTACTTC. Protein: CASTRADIQETQYF.

The rearrangement uses TRBV27 and TRBJ1-2, with 7 bases identical to TRBD1. The CDR3 contains 17 residues. With 5 bases clipped from V and 4 bases from J, the junction kept 16 bases outside the gene matches. Germline CDR1 reads MNHEY; CDR2 reads SMNVEV (reference sequence). This CDR3 is CASSPSSRQGTSYGYTF. The CDR3 DNA reads as TGTGCCAGCAGTCCCTCGTCCCGACAGGGAACCTCCTATGGCTACACCTTC.